This T cell receptor beta chain comes out of a study of blood T cell repertoires in COVID-19. For the study at large: Material from acute and convalescent COVID-19 was sourced from the United States, Italy and Spain.

V was clipped by 6 bases and J by 0 bases; unmatched bases: 7. The germline CDR1 and CDR2 sequences are KGHSH and LQKENI. The length of the CDR3 is 15 residues. In the original processing: Researchers report that nucleated cell counts were estimated from reference gene primer amplification. TCRdb's copy holds only in-frame clones and misses some; the assay was immunoSEQ multiplex PCR. The DNA was the basis for D and trimming; V, J and clone size are from that table. Among approximately 75,000 clones, approximately 80% were seen once, and the ten largest hold 5.5% to 8%. V usage is TRBV18 and J usage is TRBJ2-7; 8 nucleotides agree with TRBD1. The sequence was obtained from a man aged 25-45 years with COVID-19, enrolled during active disease. Sequenced sample: peripheral blood. The CDR3 sequence: CASSRRDRFSYEQYF. CDR3 nucleotide sequence: TGTGCCAGCTCCCGCCGGGACAGGTTCTCCTACGAGCAGTACTTC.